The next 30 T cell receptor beta chains were all read from a single sample in a study of blood T cell repertoires in COVID-19. Repertoires were generated with immunoSEQ multiplex PCR, while TCRdb's copy carries only in-frame clones and drops some. The repertoire holds 190,000 or so clones, with roughly 73% as singletons. The specimen sequenced was peripheral blood. Source of these receptors: an elderly woman with active or convalescent COVID-19.

With regard to this clone: The sample carries other DNA sequences with the same CDR3. V usage is TRBV5-5 and J usage is TRBJ1-4, with D perhaps matching TRBD1 (6 bases). The V end was cut by 4 bases, the J end by 8 bases, with 12 bases between. Germline V CDR1 and CDR2: SGHKS, YYEKEE (reference sequence). The CDR3 runs 13 residues. CDR3 in amino acids: CASSTRTAEKLFF. In nucleotides, the CDR3 is TGTGCCAGCAGCACGAGGACAGCCGAAAAACTGTTTTTT.

This rearrangement joins TRBV19 to TRBJ1-5, with D uncertain. Germline V lookup: CDR1 LNHDA, CDR2 SQIVND (reference sequence). The length of the CDR3 is 13 residues. Trimming took off 5 bases at V and 2 bases at J, with 7 bases between the two ends. The chain's CDR3 is CASSARGNQPQHF. DNA of the CDR3: TGTGCCAGTAGTGCCCGGGGCAATCAGCCCCAGCATTTT.

This clone appeared a few times. CDR3 residues: CASAGNYGYTF. The CDR3 bases are TGTGCCAGCGCGGGTAACTATGGCTACACCTTC. The V gene is TRBV2, the J gene TRBJ1-2, with D uncertain. This CDR3 is 11 amino acids long. Germline CDR1 and CDR2: SNHLY and FYNNEI. Trimming left V 8 bases short and J 1 base short, with 5 bases between. Looking up the rest from reference TRBV2 and TRBJ1-2 gives the full variable domain: EPEVTQTPSHQVTQMGQEVILRCVPISNHLYFYWYRQILGQKVEFLVSFYNNEISEKSEIFDDQFSVERPDGSNFTLKIRSTKLEDSAMYFCASAGNYGYTFGSGTRLTVV.

This clone has more than one count but fewer than ten. This chain links TRBV2 with TRBJ2-7; TRBD2 matches at 14 bases. The CDR3 runs to 18 residues. Trimming removed 5 bases from V and 3 bases from J; junction bases left unmatched: 12. The germline V gene has CDR1 SNHLY and CDR2 FYNNEI. CDR3 sequence reads: CASSTPGLAGVFGYEQYF. The DNA of the CDR3 is TGTGCCAGCAGTACTCCGGGACTAGCGGGGGTTTTCGGCTACGAGCAGTACTTC. Variable domain in full (rest from reference TRBV2 and TRBJ2-7): EPEVTQTPSHQVTQMGQEVILRCVPISNHLYFYWYRQILGQKVEFLVSFYNNEISEKSEIFDDQFSVERPDGSNFTLKIRSTKLEDSAMYFCASSTPGLAGVFGYEQYFGPGTRLTVT.

The genes are TRBV5-6 and TRBJ2-7, with D perhaps matching TRBD1 (5 bases). The V end lost 4 bases, the J end lost 7 bases, and 21 bases lay between the germline ends. The germline V gene encodes CDR1 SGHDT and CDR2 YYEEEE. This CDR3 has 15 residues. The DNA for the CDR3 is TGTGCCAGCAGCGCCCCCGGCCAGGGTACGAGGGAGCAGTACTTC. Its translation is CASSAPGQGTREQYF.

As for this clone: The junction differs from germline at one of its ends, possibly a read error. The rearrangement links TRBV28 to TRBJ1-5; D remains ambiguous. Germline CDR1 and CDR2: MDHEN and SYDVKM. This CDR3 has 11 amino acids. The CDR3 reads CASSFQRQVDF. The CDR3 region has the DNA TGTGCCAGCAGTTTTCAACGGCAGGTGGATTTT.

This chain uses TRBV2 with TRBJ2-1; 11 nucleotides line up with TRBD2. Germline V gene lookup returns CDR1 SNHLY and CDR2 FYNNEI. This CDR3 spans 15 amino acids. V lost 6 bases and J lost 9; bases outside the gene matches: 10. CDR3 nucleotides: TGTGCCAGCAGGCGATCATTAGCGGGGGGGGCTGAGCAGTTCTTC. Amino acid sequence: CASRRSLAGGAEQFF.

The CDR3 sequence is CATSIGTGEETQYF. The CDR3 region has the DNA TGTGCCACCAGCATTGGTACAGGGGAAGAGACCCAGTACTTC. The genes are TRBV15 and TRBJ2-5; TRBD1 aligns across 7 bases. V trimming: 4 bases; J trimming: 3 bases; junction bases outside the gene matches: 5. The germline V gene encodes CDR1 LNHNV and CDR2 YYDKDF (reference sequence). This CDR3 is 14 amino acids long. The whole variable domain, filled in from reference TRBV15 and TRBJ2-5, reads DAMVIQNPRYQVTQFGKPVTLSCSQTLNHNVMYWYQQKSSQAPKLLFHYYDKDFNNEADTPDNFQSRRPNTSFCFLDIRSPGLGDTAMYLCATSIGTGEETQYFGPGTRLLVL.

The V and J genes are TRBV29-1 and TRBJ1-2; D may be TRBD1 (5 bases). CDR3 length equals 14 residues. V was trimmed by 2 bases and J by 11 bases, leaving 21 bases between them. Germline lookup yields CDR1 SQVTM and CDR2 ANQGSEA. In nucleotides, the CDR3 is TGCAGCGTTGAAATCGGAGGGGCCCCGCTATCGTACACCTTC. Translated: CSVEIGGAPLSYTF.

This clone was counted a single time. The chain has TRBV19 and TRBJ2-4, with a tentative D call TRBD2 (6 bases). The CDR3 runs to 17 residues. V was shortened by 5 bases and J by 8 bases, with 25 bases between the two germline ends. Germline loops: CDR1 LNHDA, CDR2 SQIVND (reference sequence). The CDR3 coding sequence is TGTGCCAGTAGTCCCAACCGGGTCTTAGCCGGGAGCCACATTCAGTACTTC. Its protein product is CASSPNRVLAGSHIQYF. Full variable domain (remainder filled in from reference TRBV19 and TRBJ2-4): DGGITQSPKYLFRKEGQNVTLSCEQNLNHDAMYWYRQDPGQGLRLIYYSQIVNDFQKGDIAEGYSVSREKKESFPLTVTSAQKNPTAFYLCASSPNRVLAGSHIQYFGAGTRLSVL.

The V and J genes are TRBV19 and TRBJ2-7; 9 nucleotides line up with TRBD1. The V gene end was trimmed by 5 bases and the J gene end by 1 base; junction bases not matched to a gene: 6. The germline V gene encodes CDR1 LNHDA and CDR2 SQIVND (reference sequence). CDR3 length equals 15 residues. Written as DNA, the CDR3 is TGTGCCAGTAGTCTGTCCGGACAGGGGTCCTACGAGCAGTACTTC. This gives the protein CASSLSGQGSYEQYF. The entire variable domain, with the rest obtained from reference TRBV19 and TRBJ2-7, is as follows: DGGITQSPKYLFRKEGQNVTLSCEQNLNHDAMYWYRQDPGQGLRLIYYSQIVNDFQKGDIAEGYSVSREKKESFPLTVTSAQKNPTAFYLCASSLSGQGSYEQYFGPGTRLTVT.

The chain recombines TRBV5-1 with TRBJ1-4, with 10 bases lining up with TRBD1. The germline V gene has CDR1 SGHRS and CDR2 YFSETQ. The CDR3 extends over 16 amino acids. V gave up 6 bases and J gave up 8 bases; unmatched junction bases: 13. DNA of the CDR3: TGCGCCAGCAACGTTCACCCCGGGACAGGGGCAGAAAAACTGTTTTTT. Its protein is CASNVHPGTGAEKLFF.

The CDR3 region is CASRTQVNTEAFF. The CDR3 DNA sequence: TGTGCCAGCCGCACACAAGTGAACACTGAAGCTTTCTTT. This sequence joins TRBV3-1 (or the pseudogene TRBV3-2) and TRBJ1-1; D gene uncertain. Germline V CDR1 and CDR2: LGHDT, YNNKEL (reference sequence). The V and J ends lost 8 bases and 0 bases respectively, with 10 bases between them. The CDR3 extends over 13 amino acids.

This rearrangement joins TRBV18 to TRBJ2-7; 7 bases fit TRBD1. The CDR3 length is 15 residues. Germline values: CDR1 KGHSH, CDR2 LQKENI. The V gene end was trimmed by 3 bases and the J gene end by 5 bases; junction bases not matched to a gene: 10. The CDR3 loop is CASSPGKTGKNEQYF. DNA of the CDR3: TGTGCCAGCTCACCGGGAAAGACAGGGAAAAACGAGCAGTACTTC.

The chain carries TRBV2 and TRBJ2-1, with 10 bases identical to TRBD2. CDR3 size: 13 residues. Germline trimming cut 7 bases from V and 6 bases from J; bases unmatched to any gene: 3. Germline V CDR1 and CDR2: SNHLY, FYNNEI. CDR3 sequence reads: CASIGLAANEQFF. CDR3 DNA sequence: TGTGCCAGCATCGGACTAGCGGCCAATGAGCAGTTCTTC.

The V call is TRBV28, the J call TRBJ1-2; D not resolved. The CDR3 covers 14 residues. CDR1 MDHEN and CDR2 SYDVKM come from the germline V gene. Deletions cut 6 bases from V and 3 bases from J, with 14 bases between. The CDR3 loop reads CASSALARDYGYTF. The CDR3 DNA is TGTGCCAGCAGCGCCCTGGCCCGGGACTATGGCTACACCTTC.

The rearrangement joins TRBV7-2 to TRBJ2-3; 8 nucleotides align to TRBD2. The CDR3 runs 16 residues. Germline assignment: CDR1 SGHTA and CDR2 FQGNSA. Unmatched junction bases numbered 9, after V lost 5 bases and J lost 2 bases. DNA for the CDR3: TGTGCCAGCAGCATATTTGGCGGGGGGACCACAGATACGCAGTATTTT. This sequence encodes CASSIFGGGTTDTQYF.

The V and J genes are TRBV19 and TRBJ2-6, with D tentatively TRBD1 (5 bases). From germline, CDR1 is LNHDA and CDR2 SQIVND (reference sequence). Between the trimmed V and J ends, which lost 0 bases and 4 bases, there was a span of 13 bases. The CDR3 runs to 17 residues. The DNA of the CDR3 is TGTGCCAGTAGTATAGATCTTAGGGGCGCCGGGGCCAACGTCCTGACTTTC. Its protein is CASSIDLRGAGANVLTF.

A few counts support this clone. The chain uses TRBV10-3 and TRBJ1-1; D call uncertain. The CDR3 length is 14 residues. In germline, CDR1 is ENHRY, CDR2 SYGVKD. V was shortened by 6 bases and J by 1 base, with 12 bases between the two germline ends. The CDR3 is CAIRSPSGNTEAFF. In DNA form, the CDR3 reads TGTGCCATCAGAAGCCCGTCAGGGAACACTGAAGCTTTCTTT.

The rearrangement uses TRBV6-2 or TRBV6-3 and TRBJ2-5; a weak D match, TRBD1 (5 bases). The V end lost 4 bases, the J end lost 6 bases, and 15 bases lay between the germline ends. Germline loops: CDR1 MNHEY, CDR2 SVGEGT. The CDR3 has 14 amino acids. CDR3 protein: CASSSIQGTQTQYF. CDR3 coding DNA: TGTGCCAGCAGTTCGATCCAGGGTACCCAGACCCAGTACTTC.

The rearrangement joins TRBV27 to TRBJ2-3, with D uncertain. V was cut by 6 bases and J by 2 bases, with 15 bases left in between. There are 15 residues in the CDR3. The germline V gene encodes CDR1 MNHEY and CDR2 SMNVEV (reference sequence). CDR3 bases: TGTGCCAGCAGCCCCACGAGGCTCAACACAGATACGCAGTATTTT. Its translation: CASSPTRLNTDTQYF.

The J gene is TRBJ1-2, the V gene TRBV3-1 (or the pseudogene TRBV3-2); D ambiguous. The CDR3 is 13 amino acids. Germline-derived CDR1 and CDR2 are LGHDT and YNNKEL (reference sequence). The ends were cut back, 8 bases at V and 1 base at J, with 11 bases in the middle. CDR3: CASYSQNNYGYTF. The CDR3 coding sequence is TGTGCCAGCTACAGTCAAAATAACTATGGCTACACCTTC.

For this clone: At one end, the junction sequence differs from germline, possibly due to a read error. The rearrangement uses TRBV19 and TRBJ2-7, with 7 nucleotides matching TRBD1. The germline CDR1 and CDR2 sequences are LNHDA and SQIVND (reference sequence). The CDR3 covers 14 residues. In DNA, the CDR3 is TGTGCCGGTAGTTTGGGGACAGCCCCCTACGAGCAGTACTTC. This gives the protein CAGSLGTAPYEQYF. The full variable domain, in which reference TRBV19 and TRBJ2-7 provide the parts outside the CDR3, is DGGITQSPKYLFRKEGQNVTLSCEQNLNHDAMYWYRQDPGQGLRLIYYSQIVNDFQKGDIAEGYSVSREKKESFPLTVTSAQKNPTAFYLCAGSLGTAPYEQYFGPGTRLTVT.

This clone was detected only a few times. The rearrangement links TRBV7-9 to TRBJ1-1, with no clear D. The V and J ends lost 5 bases and 1 base respectively, with 5 bases between them. The CDR3 consists of 12 residues. CDR1 and CDR2 (germline): SEHNR, FQNEAQ (reference sequence). In DNA form, the CDR3 reads TGTGCCAGCAGCCAAGCGAACACTGAAGCTTTCTTT. This codes for CASSQANTEAFF.

The V call is TRBV10-3, the J call TRBJ1-1; D gene unclear. V was shortened by 6 bases and J by 3 bases, with 14 bases between the two germline ends. Germline CDR1 ENHRY, CDR2 SYGVKD. CDR3 size: 14 residues. CDR3 nucleotides: TGTGCCATCAGGTCAGGAACTTGGGACACTGAAGCTTTCTTT. Translating gives CAIRSGTWDTEAFF.

The genes are TRBV2 and TRBJ2-7; possibly TRBD2 for D (7 bases). Germline CDR1 reads SNHLY; CDR2 reads FYNNEI. V was cut by 5 bases and J by 7 bases, with 21 bases left in between. This CDR3 region has 15 residues. CDR3 DNA sequence: TGTGCCAGCAGTACCTTTTGGGGGGGGCCTCGGGAGCAGTACTTC. Translating gives CASSTFWGGPREQYF.

The CDR3 sequence: CASSLHGRGSREIDTQYF. DNA of the CDR3: TGCGCCAGCAGCTTGCATGGTCGAGGGTCGCGGGAGATAGATACGCAGTATTTT. The chain uses TRBV5-1 and TRBJ2-3, with 7 positions matching TRBD2. Trimming took 1 base from V and 5 from J; bases not matched to a gene: 16. This CDR3 comprises 18 residues. Per the germline V gene, CDR1 is SGHRS and CDR2 is YFSETQ.

The chain has TRBV23-1 and TRBJ2-7; D remains ambiguous. TRBV23-1 is known as an ORF, though its function is uncertain. The V and J ends lost 7 bases and 0 bases respectively, with 13 bases between them. The CDR3 length is 14 residues. The CDR3 is CASTRCFGSYEQYF. The CDR3 DNA is TGCGCCAGCACGAGGTGCTTTGGCTCCTACGAGCAGTACTTC.

V gene TRBV10-3 combines with J gene TRBJ2-7, with D possibly TRBD1 on 6 matching bases. The CDR3 length is 16 residues. The V gene lost 0 bases and the J gene lost 2 bases, with 14 bases spanning the gap. Germline V CDR1 and CDR2: ENHRY, SYGVKD. The CDR3 nucleotides are TGTGCCATCAGTGAGTCTAGTCAGGGGTCCCCCTACGAGCAGTACTTC. Translating gives CAISESSQGSPYEQYF.

The chain joins TRBV28 to TRBJ1-5, with D uncertain. The CDR3 has 15 residues. Germline CDR1 MDHEN, CDR2 SYDVKM. Trimming removed 7 bases from V and 3 bases from J, with 16 bases in between. The CDR3 region is CASKVGAGINQPQHF. The CDR3 DNA is TGTGCCAGCAAAGTGGGCGCGGGCATCAATCAGCCCCAGCATTTT. Together with reference TRBV28 and TRBJ1-5, the CDR3 gives the full variable domain: DVKVTQSSRYLVKRTGEKVFLECVQDMDHENMFWYRQDPGLGLRLIYFSYDVKMKEKGDIPEGYSVSREKKERFSLILESASTNQTSMYLCASKVGAGINQPQHFGDGTRLSIL.